The 4 T cell receptor beta chains given below trace back to one sample, sequenced in a study of blood T cells in healthy people across ages. Primed by a sample-barcoded 5' primer and a J-beta primer mix, a second PCR proceeded for 7 to 11 cycles. TCRdb reanalysed the 5' RACE reads using MiXCR and keeps one entry per CDR3 protein. The repertoire holds some 1.7 million distinct CDR3 sequences, with about 28% as singletons. The sample taken for sequencing was blood. These receptors came from a woman aged 25 to 39 in good health.

A remark on this clonotype: The junction differs from germline at one of its ends, possibly a read error. V and J are TRBV5-4 and TRBJ2-6; tentatively, D is TRBD1 or TRBD2 (5 bases each). The CDR3 length is 16 residues. Germline V CDR1 and CDR2: SGHNT, YYREEE (reference sequence). This chain's CDR3 is CASNRQGGSGANALTF. DNA of the CDR3: TGTGCCAGCAACCGGCAGGGCGGGTCTGGGGCCAACGCCCTGACTTTC.

V and J are TRBV29-1 and TRBJ1-5; D is unresolved. V was cut by 5 bases and J by 7 bases, with 15 bases left in between. This CDR3 is 13 amino acids long. The germline gives CDR1 SQVTM, CDR2 ANQGSEA. The DNA for the CDR3 is TGCAGCGTTCGCGACTTTACGGGGCAGCCCCAGCATTTT. It specifies CSVRDFTGQPQHF.

This clonotype was picked up many times. The chain employs TRBV11-2 and TRBJ2-7; 10 bases fit TRBD1. Germline assignment: CDR1 SGHAT and CDR2 FQNNGV. V lost 2 bases and J lost 3; bases outside the gene matches: 4. The CDR3 has 15 amino acids. CDR3 protein: CASSLSRDRGYEQYF. CDR3 bases: TGTGCCAGCAGCTTATCACGGGACAGGGGCTACGAGCAGTACTTC.

The sample holds many counts of this clonotype. The gene calls are TRBV21-1 and TRBJ2-4. TRBV21-1 is deemed a pseudogene. The CDR3 spans 16 residues. CDR3 residues: CASSPKRPLAKNIQYF. In nucleotides, the CDR3 is TGTGCCAGCAGTCCTAAAAGGCCGCTAGCCAAAAACATTCAGTACTTC.